This T cell receptor beta chain was found in a study of blood T cell repertoires in COVID-19. The overall study: PBMCs, B-cell-depleted T cells, or T cells were the source of the cDNA or gDNA that made up the material.

The table came from immunoSEQ multiplex PCR; TCRdb's copy has only in-frame clones and leaves some out. The sample includes 290,000 or so clones, roughly nine tenths seen only once; the top ten take about 2.6%. The germline V gene encodes CDR1 SGHVS and CDR2 FQNEAQ. The CDR3 is 15 amino acids. V was pared by 1 base and J by 0 bases, with 10 bases between. The chain joins TRBV7-8 to TRBJ2-7; TRBD2 might be the D (6 bases). The source of this sequence is a woman younger than 35 who had recovered from COVID-19. The sample taken for sequencing was PBMCs or T cells enriched from blood (not recorded which). The CDR3 loop reads CASSLVGGSSYEQYF. The CDR3 DNA reads TGTGCCAGCAGCTTAGTCGGAGGGAGCTCCTACGAGCAGTACTTC.